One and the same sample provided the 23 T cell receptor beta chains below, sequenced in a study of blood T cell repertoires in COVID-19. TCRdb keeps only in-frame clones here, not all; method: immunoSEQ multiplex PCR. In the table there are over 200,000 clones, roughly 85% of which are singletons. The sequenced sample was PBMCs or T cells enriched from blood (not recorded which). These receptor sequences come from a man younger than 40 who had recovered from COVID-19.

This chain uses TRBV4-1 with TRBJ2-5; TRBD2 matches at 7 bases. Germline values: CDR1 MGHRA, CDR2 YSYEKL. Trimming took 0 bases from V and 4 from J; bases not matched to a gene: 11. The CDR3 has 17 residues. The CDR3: CASSQDDGQAGRETQYF. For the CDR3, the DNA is TGCGCCAGCAGCCAAGACGACGGGCAAGCGGGGCGAGAGACCCAGTACTTC.

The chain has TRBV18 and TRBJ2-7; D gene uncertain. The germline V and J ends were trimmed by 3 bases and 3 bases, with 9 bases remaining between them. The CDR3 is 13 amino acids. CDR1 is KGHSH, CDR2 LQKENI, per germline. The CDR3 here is CASSPSGYYEQYF. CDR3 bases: TGTGCCAGCTCACCCTCGGGTTACTACGAGCAGTACTTC. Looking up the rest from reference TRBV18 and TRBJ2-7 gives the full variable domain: NAGVMQNPRHLVRRRGQEARLRCSPMKGHSHVYWYRQLPEEGLKFMVYLQKENIIDESGMPKERFSAEFPKEGPSILRIQQVVRGDSAAYFCASSPSGYYEQYFGPGTRLTVT.

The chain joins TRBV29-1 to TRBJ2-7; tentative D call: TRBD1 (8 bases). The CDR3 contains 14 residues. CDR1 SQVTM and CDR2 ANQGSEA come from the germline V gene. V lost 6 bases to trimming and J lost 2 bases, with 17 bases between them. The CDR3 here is CSVTSGTGAYEQYF. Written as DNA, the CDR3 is TGCAGCGTCACAAGCGGGACAGGTGCCTACGAGCAGTACTTC.

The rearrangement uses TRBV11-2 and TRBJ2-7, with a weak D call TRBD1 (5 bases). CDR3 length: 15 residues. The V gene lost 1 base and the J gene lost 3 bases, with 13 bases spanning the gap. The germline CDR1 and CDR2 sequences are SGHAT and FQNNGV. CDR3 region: CASSLASGAGYEQYF. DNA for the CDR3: TGTGCCAGCAGCTTAGCTAGTGGGGCAGGCTACGAGCAGTACTTC. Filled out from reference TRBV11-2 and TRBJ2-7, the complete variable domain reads EAGVAQSPRYKIIEKRQSVAFWCNPISGHATLYWYQQILGQGPKLLIQFQNNGVVDDSQLPKDRFSAERLKGVDSTLKIQPAKLEDSAVYLCASSLASGAGYEQYFGPGTRLTVT.

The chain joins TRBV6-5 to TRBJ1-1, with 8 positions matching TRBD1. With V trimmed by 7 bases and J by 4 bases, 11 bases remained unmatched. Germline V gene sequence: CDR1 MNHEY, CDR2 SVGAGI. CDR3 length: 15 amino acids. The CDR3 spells CASKNQGALGTEAFF. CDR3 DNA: TGTGCCAGCAAGAATCAGGGGGCTTTGGGCACTGAAGCTTTCTTT.

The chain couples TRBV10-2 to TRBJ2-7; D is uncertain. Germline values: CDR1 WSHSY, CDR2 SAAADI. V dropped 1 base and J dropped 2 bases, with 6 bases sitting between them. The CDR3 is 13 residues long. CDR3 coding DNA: TGCGCCAGCAGTGAGTACAGTACCTACGAGCAGTACTTC. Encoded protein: CASSEYSTYEQYF.

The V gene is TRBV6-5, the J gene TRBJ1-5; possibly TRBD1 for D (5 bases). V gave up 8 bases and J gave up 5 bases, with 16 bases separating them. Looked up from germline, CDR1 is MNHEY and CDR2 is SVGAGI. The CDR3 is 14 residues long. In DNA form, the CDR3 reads TGTGCCAGCGGGGCGGGGAGAGGACATCAGCCCCAGCATTTT. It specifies CASGAGRGHQPQHF.

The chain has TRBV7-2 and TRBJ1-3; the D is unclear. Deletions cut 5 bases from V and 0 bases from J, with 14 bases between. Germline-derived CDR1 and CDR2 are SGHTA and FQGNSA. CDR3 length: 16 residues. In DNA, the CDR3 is TGTGCCAGCAGCCAACTGACGGGTGGCTCTGGAAACACCATATATTTT. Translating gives CASSQLTGGSGNTIYF.

CDR3 sequence reads: CASSPPGGANVLTF. The CDR3 DNA reads TGTGCCAGCAGCCCCCCGGGAGGGGCCAACGTCCTGACTTTC. The V and J genes are TRBV7-3 and TRBJ2-6, with a weak D call TRBD2 (5 bases). The CDR3 spans 14 residues. In germline, CDR1 is SGHTA, CDR2 FQGTGA. The ends were cut back, 5 bases at V and 4 bases at J, with 9 bases in the middle. The full variable domain, completed using reference TRBV7-3 and TRBJ2-6, is GAGVSQTPSNKVTEKGKYVELRCDPISGHTALYWYRQSLGQGPEFLIYFQGTGAADDSGLPNDRFFAVRPEGSVSTLKIQRTERGDSAVYLCASSPPGGANVLTFGAGSRLTVL.

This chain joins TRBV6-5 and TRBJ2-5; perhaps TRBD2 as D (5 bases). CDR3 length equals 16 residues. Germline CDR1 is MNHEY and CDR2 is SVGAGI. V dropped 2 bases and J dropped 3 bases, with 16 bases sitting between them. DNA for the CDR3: TGTGCCAGCAGTTACCGAGGGATCAGATTCGAAGAGACCCAGTACTTC. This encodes CASSYRGIRFEETQYF.

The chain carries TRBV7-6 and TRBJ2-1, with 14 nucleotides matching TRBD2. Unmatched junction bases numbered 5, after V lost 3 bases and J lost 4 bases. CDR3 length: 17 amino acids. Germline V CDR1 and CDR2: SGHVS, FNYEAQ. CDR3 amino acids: CASSFFGTSGGYNEQFF. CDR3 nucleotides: TGTGCCAGCAGCTTTTTCGGGACTAGCGGGGGATACAATGAGCAGTTCTTC. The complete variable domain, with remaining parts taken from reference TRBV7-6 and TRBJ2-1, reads GAGVSQSPRYKVTKRGQDVALRCDPISGHVSLYWYRQALGQGPEFLTYFNYEAQQDKSGLPNDRFSAERPEGSISTLTIQRTEQRDSAMYRCASSFFGTSGGYNEQFFGPGTRLTVL.

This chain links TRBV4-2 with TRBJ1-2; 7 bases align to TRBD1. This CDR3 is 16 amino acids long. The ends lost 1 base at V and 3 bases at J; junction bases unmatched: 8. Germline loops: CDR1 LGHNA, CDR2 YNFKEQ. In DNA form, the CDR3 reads TGTGCCAGCAGCCAAGTTGACAGGGATGATGACTATGGCTACACCTTC. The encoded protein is CASSQVDRDDDYGYTF.

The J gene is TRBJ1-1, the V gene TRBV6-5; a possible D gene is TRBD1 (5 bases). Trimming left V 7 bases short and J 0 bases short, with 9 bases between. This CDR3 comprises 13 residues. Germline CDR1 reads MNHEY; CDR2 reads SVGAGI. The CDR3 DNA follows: TGTGCCAGCATCGGACATATGAACACTGAAGCTTTCTTT. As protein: CASIGHMNTEAFF.

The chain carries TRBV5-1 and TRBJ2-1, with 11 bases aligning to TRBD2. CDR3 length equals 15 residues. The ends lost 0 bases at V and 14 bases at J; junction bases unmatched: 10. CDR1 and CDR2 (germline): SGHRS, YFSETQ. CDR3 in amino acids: CASSLVAGGPLSKFF. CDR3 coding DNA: TGCGCCAGCAGCTTGGTAGCGGGAGGGCCTTTAAGTAAGTTCTTC.

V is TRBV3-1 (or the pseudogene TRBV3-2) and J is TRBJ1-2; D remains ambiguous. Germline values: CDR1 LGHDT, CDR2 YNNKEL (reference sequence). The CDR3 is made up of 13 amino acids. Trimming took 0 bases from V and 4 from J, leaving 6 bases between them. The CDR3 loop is CASSQESVYGYTF. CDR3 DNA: TGTGCCAGCAGCCAAGAATCCGTCTATGGCTACACCTTC.

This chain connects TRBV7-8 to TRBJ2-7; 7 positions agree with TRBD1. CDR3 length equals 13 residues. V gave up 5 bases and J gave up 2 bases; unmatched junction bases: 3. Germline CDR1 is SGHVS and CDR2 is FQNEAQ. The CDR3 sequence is CASSQGTAYEQYF. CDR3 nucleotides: TGTGCCAGCAGCCAAGGGACAGCCTACGAGCAGTACTTC.

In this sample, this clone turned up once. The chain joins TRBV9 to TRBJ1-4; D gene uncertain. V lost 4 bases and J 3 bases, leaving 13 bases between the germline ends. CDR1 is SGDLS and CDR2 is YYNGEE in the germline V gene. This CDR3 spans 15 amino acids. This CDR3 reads CASSTQPPPNEKLFF. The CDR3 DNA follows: TGTGCCAGCAGCACACAGCCTCCCCCTAATGAAAAACTGTTTTTT.

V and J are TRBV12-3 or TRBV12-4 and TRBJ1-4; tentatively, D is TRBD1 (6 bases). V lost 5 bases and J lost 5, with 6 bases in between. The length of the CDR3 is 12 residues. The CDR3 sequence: CASSQGNEKLFF. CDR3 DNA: TGTGCCAGCAGTCAGGGGAATGAAAAACTGTTTTTT.

In DNA, the CDR3 is TGTGCCAGCTCACCGGGGGACAGGAACATTCAGTACTTC. This sequence encodes CASSPGDRNIQYF. This chain uses TRBV18 with TRBJ2-4; TRBD1 agrees at 8 bases. J lost 7 bases, V lost 3 bases, and 2 bases had no gene match. This CDR3 comprises 13 residues. Germline V gene sequence: CDR1 KGHSH, CDR2 LQKENI.

The CDR3 region has the DNA TGTGCCAGCAGCTCCAGAACTAACTATGGCTACACCTTC. Translated, it gives CASSSRTNYGYTF. This chain connects TRBV13 to TRBJ1-2; D gene uncertain. The germline V gene encodes CDR1 PRHDT and CDR2 FYEKMQ (reference sequence). This CDR3 region has 13 residues. The ends were cut back, 4 bases at V and 0 bases at J, with 6 bases in the middle.

This chain's CDR3 is CASSLTGSNYGYTF. CDR3 in DNA: TGTGCCAGCAGCTTAACGGGTTCTAACTATGGCTACACCTTC. The chain recombines TRBV7-2 with TRBJ1-2; D is uncertain. Germline CDR1 SGHTA, CDR2 FQGNSA. The ends were cut back, 2 bases at V and 0 bases at J, with 7 bases in the middle. The CDR3 is 14 amino acids. The complete variable domain, with remaining parts taken from reference TRBV7-2 and TRBJ1-2, reads GAGVSQSPSNKVTEKGKDVELRCDPISGHTALYWYRQSLGQGLEFLIYFQGNSAPDKSGLPSDRFSAERTGGSVSTLTIQRTQQEDSAVYLCASSLTGSNYGYTFGSGTRLTVV.

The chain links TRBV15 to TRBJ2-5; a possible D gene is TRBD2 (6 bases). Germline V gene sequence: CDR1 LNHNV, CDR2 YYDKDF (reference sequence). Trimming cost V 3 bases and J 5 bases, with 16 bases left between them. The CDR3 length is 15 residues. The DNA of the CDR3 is TGTGCCACCAGCAGCCCGGCGGGGTCGGGGGAGACCCAGTACTTC. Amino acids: CATSSPAGSGETQYF. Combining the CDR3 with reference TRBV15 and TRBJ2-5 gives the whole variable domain DAMVIQNPRYQVTQFGKPVTLSCSQTLNHNVMYWYQQKSSQAPKLLFHYYDKDFNNEADTPDNFQSRRPNTSFCFLDIRSPGLGDTAMYLCATSSPAGSGETQYFGPGTRLLVL.

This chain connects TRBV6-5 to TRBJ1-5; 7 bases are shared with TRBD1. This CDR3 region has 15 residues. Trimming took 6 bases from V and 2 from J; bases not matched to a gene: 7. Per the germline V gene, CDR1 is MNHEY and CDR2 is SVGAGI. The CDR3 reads CASSRSGGGNQPQHF. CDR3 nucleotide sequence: TGTGCCAGCAGCCGGTCAGGGGGAGGCAATCAGCCCCAGCATTTT.